This record covers a single TCR beta chain. Its antigen is not identified. Indicated treatment: oral pan-JAK inhibitor, 5-10 mg twice daily. In alopecia areata patients, both lesional scalp punch biopsies and peripheral blood were collected. These data originate in a study of CD8+ T cells in alopecia areata. Background on the study: Twice a day, 5 to 10 mg of oral tofacitinib was administered to treated patients. Study results and limitations: Possibly as an HLA-related effect, TCR sharing across patients appeared less clear than in mice. Expanded CD8+ clones among the top 100, and scalp clonality, were significantly decreased by tofacitinib.

The CDR3 is made up of 14 amino acids. V lost 3 bases and J 4 bases, leaving 10 bases between the germline ends. Germline V gene data show CDR1 as MGHRA and CDR2 as YSYEKL. RNA extraction was followed by reverse transcription into cDNA, which acted as the sequencing template. Only in-frame clones appear in the TCRdb table, and some are missing; sequencing was by immunoSEQ multiplex PCR. The sample has 95,000 to 100,000 clones, about 64% seen once; the top ten hold about a sixth. The chain employs TRBV4-1 and TRBJ1-5; D is possibly TRBD1 (6 bases). The sample here was CD8+ T cells sorted from blood, taken at week 4, from a patient treated with tofacitinib. The origin of this receptor is a human donor with alopecia areata. The CDR3 protein is CASSHEGGNQPQHF. In DNA, the CDR3 is TGCGCCAGCAGCCATGAGGGGGGAAATCAGCCCCAGCATTTT.